The present T cell receptor (beta chain) was sequenced within a study of OX40 agonist ivuxolimab in advanced cancers. Background on the study: With ivuxolimab, an agonistic anti-OX40 (CD134) antibody, patients were treated.

Study-level results: At 0.1 to 3.0 mg/kg and by week 6, CD4+ and CD8+ T cells in the blood had expanded clonally. Relative to CD4+ cells, CD8+ T cells on average had more expanded clones.

Sequenced by immunoSEQ multiplex PCR; TCRdb stores in-frame clones only, minus some. This sample has 70,000 to 75,000 clones, with roughly 82% found just once. Trimming took 4 bases from V and 9 from J, leaving 13 bases between them. CDR3 length: 13 residues. Germline V gene data show CDR1 as SGHVS and CDR2 as FQNEAQ. This clone was seen more than once but under ten times. What it binds is unknown. The sequence was obtained from an adult with an advanced solid tumor such as melanoma, head and neck, liver or kidney cancer. The V and J genes are TRBV7-8 and TRBJ1-3; D possibly corresponds to TRBD1 (6 bases). Here the sequenced sample was CD4+ or CD8+ T cells sorted from blood, taken in a trial of the OX40 agonist ivuxolimab. The CDR3 region is CASSSDRFATIYF. In DNA, the CDR3 is TGTGCCAGCAGCTCAGACAGGTTTGCCACCATATATTTT.